One sample yielded the 8 T cell receptor beta chains listed below, sequenced in a study of blood T cell repertoires in COVID-19. Clones were sequenced by immunoSEQ multiplex PCR, and TCRdb holds only the in-frame ones, with some missing. The table records more than 250,000 clones, approximately 89% of them present only once. The sequencing sample was made of PBMCs or T cells enriched from blood (not recorded which). Receptors originate from a woman between 25 and 40 years old who had recovered from COVID-19.

This clone was picked up one time. The rearrangement joins TRBV6-5 to TRBJ2-3, with D possibly being TRBD1 (6 bases). V was cut by 4 bases and J by 4 bases, with 12 bases left in between. The CDR3 extends over 14 amino acids. Per the germline V gene, CDR1 is MNHEY and CDR2 is SVGAGI. The CDR3 spells CASSSPGVADTQYF. CDR3 nucleotides: TGTGCCAGCAGTTCCCCAGGGGTGGCAGATACGCAGTATTTT.

The rearrangement uses TRBV27 and TRBJ1-6; unclear D gene. Germline-derived CDR1 and CDR2 are MNHEY and SMNVEV (reference sequence). This CDR3 has 15 amino acids. The V gene lost 3 bases and the J gene lost 0 bases, with 6 bases spanning the gap. The CDR3 bases are TGTGCCAGCAGTTTCCGGAGCTCCTATAATTCACCCCTCCACTTT. Protein product: CASSFRSSYNSPLHF.

This clone was seen only once. This chain joins TRBV18 and TRBJ2-1; 8 bases agree with TRBD2. J gave up 6 bases and V 6 bases, and 16 bases lay outside the gene matches. The germline V gene has CDR1 KGHSH and CDR2 LQKENI. This CDR3 is 17 amino acids long. CDR3: CASSNLVTGTSFNEQFF. CDR3 in DNA: TGTGCCAGCTCTAATCTGGTCACCGGGACTAGTTTCAATGAGCAGTTCTTC.

The V gene is TRBV6-5, the J gene TRBJ1-2; a weak D match, TRBD1 (6 bases). This CDR3 comprises 13 residues. Looked up from germline, CDR1 is MNHEY and CDR2 is SVGAGI. Trimming cost V 6 bases and J 8 bases, with 16 bases left between them. The CDR3 sequence is CASSLVRGRGYTF. The CDR3 nucleotides read TGTGCCAGCAGCCTAGTCAGGGGAAGGGGCTACACCTTC.

This clone was recorded only once. V is TRBV14 and J is TRBJ1-6; TRBD1 agrees at 9 bases. V was clipped by 0 bases and J by 1 base; unmatched bases: 1. The CDR3 spans 17 residues. Germline V gives CDR1 SGHDN, CDR2 FVKESK. CDR3 DNA: TGTGCCAGCAGCCAAGAGGGACAGGGTTCCTATAATTCACCCCTCCACTTT. Residues: CASSQEGQGSYNSPLHF.

A single count supports this clone. The chain combines TRBV28 with TRBJ1-5; D may be TRBD1 (5 bases). The CDR3 contains 15 residues. Trimming took off 5 bases at V and 1 base at J, with 12 bases between the two ends. Germline CDR1 is MDHEN and CDR2 is SYDVKM. CDR3 residues: CASSERRGSNQPQHF. In nucleotides, the CDR3 is TGTGCCAGCAGTGAACGACGGGGGAGCAATCAGCCCCAGCATTTT.

The CDR3 sequence is CASRFRGATNEKLFF. For the CDR3, the DNA is TGTGCCAGTAGGTTCAGGGGCGCAACTAATGAAAAACTGTTTTTT. V gene TRBV19 combines with J gene TRBJ1-4, with D possibly being TRBD1 (6 bases). The germline CDR1 and CDR2 sequences are LNHDA and SQIVND (reference sequence). Trimming took 6 bases from V and 0 from J, leaving 11 bases between them. The length of the CDR3 is 15 residues.

The V gene is TRBV6-2 or TRBV6-3, the J gene TRBJ2-1; TRBD2 agrees at 16 bases. The germline gives CDR1 MNHEY, CDR2 SVGEGT. This CDR3 is built from 16 residues. V shed 4 bases and J 8 bases; nucleotides not matched to a gene: 5. CDR3 bases: TGTGCCAGCAGTTTGGGACTAGCGGGGGGGCCCGATGAGCAGTTCTTC. Amino acid sequence: CASSLGLAGGPDEQFF.